The 28 T cell receptor beta chains listed next were all sequenced from one sample in a study of OX40 agonist ivuxolimab in advanced cancers. The protocol used for the library was the immunoSEQ multiplex PCR assay. TCRdb stores this immuneACCESS table with in-frame sequences only. Part of the clones is absent; in the studies checked, under half of the shortfall reflects unresolved V genes, and no reason is known for the rest. A total of roughly 77,000 clones appear in this sample, under 90% of them only once. The ten most abundant clones make up roughly 0.5% of the sample. The sample in question was CD4+ or CD8+ T cells sorted from blood, obtained in a trial of the OX40 agonist ivuxolimab. These receptor sequences come from an adult with an advanced solid tumor such as melanoma, head and neck, liver or kidney cancer.

The rearrangement joins TRBV19 to TRBJ2-2, with 7 bases matching TRBD1. The CDR3 spans 16 residues. Trimming cost V 3 bases and J 2 bases; bases outside gene matches: 6. CDR1 is LNHDA and CDR2 is SQIVND in the germline V gene (reference sequence). CDR3 coding DNA: TGTGCCAGTAGTATTCGACAGGGTAGAAACACCGGGGAGCTGTTTTTT. Translation: CASSIRQGRNTGELFF.

This clone is a singleton in its sample. The chain couples TRBV5-1 to TRBJ1-1; a weak D match, TRBD1 (6 bases). CDR3 length equals 14 residues. The ends were cut back, 0 bases at V and 7 bases at J, with 13 bases in the middle. Per the germline V gene, CDR1 is SGHRS and CDR2 is YFSETQ. CDR3 amino acids: CASSLAPGEGEAFF. The CDR3 DNA reads as TGCGCCAGCAGCTTGGCGCCAGGGGAGGGTGAAGCTTTCTTT.

This clone was seen just once. The CDR3 DNA follows: TGTGCCAGCAGCTTCCGGGACACGAACACCGGGGAGCTGTTTTTT. Translation: CASSFRDTNTGELFF. The chain combines TRBV7-9 with TRBJ2-2; D is possibly TRBD1 (6 bases). This CDR3 is built from 15 residues. Germline CDR1 is SEHNR and CDR2 is FQNEAQ (reference sequence). Trimming pared 3 bases from V and 0 bases from J, leaving 8 bases between.

J is TRBJ1-1 and V is TRBV12-5; D gene uncertain. The CDR3 sequence is 13 residues long. Germline-derived CDR1 and CDR2 are LGHNT and FRNRAP. V lost 3 bases, J lost 5 bases, and 10 bases lay in between. The CDR3 DNA reads as TGTGCTAGTGGTTTCTCAATTGGGACTGAAGCTTTCTTT. Its protein product is CASGFSIGTEAFF.

The chain is built from TRBV5-1 and TRBJ2-7; TRBD1 might be the D (6 bases). Trimming shortened V by 4 bases and J by 1 base, and 6 bases separated the two germline ends. The CDR3 sequence is 12 residues long. CDR1 and CDR2 (germline): SGHRS, YFSETQ. DNA of the CDR3: TGCGCCAGCAGCCAGGGGTCCTACGAGCAGTACTTC. Protein sequence: CASSQGSYEQYF.

About this clone itself: Other nucleotide sequences from this sample produce the same CDR3. V usage is TRBV5-1 and J usage is TRBJ2-7; D is undetermined. This CDR3 has 12 residues. CDR1 and CDR2 (germline): SGHRS, YFSETQ. Trimming removed 0 bases at V and 4 bases at J, with 5 bases between. Here the CDR3 DNA reads TGCGCCAGCAGCTTGGGTTATTACGAGCAGTACTTC. Amino acid sequence: CASSLGYYEQYF.

As DNA, the CDR3 is TGTGCCAGCAGTCAAATCGGGGGAAACACAGATACGCAGTATTTT. It codes for CASSQIGGNTDTQYF. The rearrangement links TRBV6-1 to TRBJ2-3, with D perhaps matching TRBD2 (6 bases). Trimming stripped 5 bases from V and 2 bases from J, with 14 bases between. The CDR3 has 15 amino acids. Germline V gives CDR1 MNHNS, CDR2 SASEGT.

CDR3: CASARQGPNTGELFF. In nucleotides, the CDR3 is TGTGCCAGCGCCCGACAGGGTCCGAACACCGGGGAGCTGTTTTTT. This chain joins TRBV6-1 and TRBJ2-2, with 7 bases fitting TRBD1. V shed 8 bases, J shed 0 bases, and the junction held 6 bases outside the gene matches. The CDR3 length is 15 residues. Germline V gene data show CDR1 as MNHNS and CDR2 as SASEGT.

The rearrangement uses TRBV5-8 and TRBJ2-7, with D hard to call. The V end lost 1 base, the J end lost 6 bases, and 5 bases lay between the germline ends. Germline CDR1 and CDR2: SGHTS and YDEGEE. CDR3 length: 11 amino acids. For the CDR3, the DNA is TGTGCCAGCAGCTTGTATTCCGAGCAGTACTTC. This codes for CASSLYSEQYF.

The chain recombines TRBV19 with TRBJ2-1; D is undetermined. Trimming shortened V by 5 bases and J by 2 bases, and 10 bases separated the two germline ends. The CDR3 spans 14 residues. In germline, CDR1 is LNHDA, CDR2 SQIVND (reference sequence). The CDR3 is CASSPSGPYNEQFF. In nucleotides, the CDR3 is TGTGCCAGTAGTCCATCGGGCCCCTACAATGAGCAGTTCTTC.

This clone was seen a handful of times. This chain joins TRBV5-1 and TRBJ1-2, with D maybe TRBD1 (6 bases). The CDR3 is 15 amino acids. The V and J ends lost 7 bases and 2 bases respectively, with 18 bases between them. The germline CDR1 and CDR2 sequences are SGHRS and YFSETQ. The CDR3 sequence: CASGPSWGRNYGYTF. The DNA for the CDR3 is TGCGCCAGCGGGCCCAGTTGGGGGCGCAACTATGGCTACACCTTC. Full variable domain (missing parts from reference TRBV5-1 and TRBJ1-2): KAGVTQTPRYLIKTRGQQVTLSCSPISGHRSVSWYQQTPGQGLQFLFEYFSETQRNKGNFPGRFSGRQFSNSRSEMNVSTLELGDSALYLCASGPSWGRNYGYTFGSGTRLTVV.

The chain joins TRBV14 to TRBJ2-5; the D gene could be TRBD1 or TRBD2 (5 bases each). With 4 bases removed from V and 1 base from J, the gap between germline ends came to 16 bases. The CDR3 is 16 residues long. CDR1 is SGHDN, CDR2 FVKESK, per germline. CDR3 nucleotide sequence: TGTGCCAGCAGCCTCATGGGCCTCGGGGCCCAAGAGACCCAGTACTTC. Encoded protein: CASSLMGLGAQETQYF.

The chain employs TRBV5-1 and TRBJ2-2; D is undetermined. The CDR3 runs 13 residues. Trimming left V 0 bases short and J 3 bases short, with 3 bases between. Germline values: CDR1 SGHRS, CDR2 YFSETQ. CDR3 region: CASSLADTGELFF. The CDR3 DNA reads TGCGCCAGCAGCTTGGCCGACACCGGGGAGCTGTTTTTT.

The chain uses TRBV30 and TRBJ1-5; the D is unclear. Trimming took off 0 bases at V and 7 bases at J, with 10 bases between the two ends. The germline V gene has CDR1 GTSNPN and CDR2 SVGIG (reference sequence). The CDR3 contains 13 residues. CDR3 in amino acids: CAWSVTGTQPQHF. CDR3 bases: TGTGCCTGGAGTGTAACGGGTACCCAGCCCCAGCATTTT.

The rearrangement joins TRBV6-5 to TRBJ2-7; D is unclear. CDR3 length: 16 amino acids. Germline V gene data show CDR1 as MNHEY and CDR2 as SVGAGI. Trimming took off 2 bases at V and 3 bases at J, with 17 bases between the two ends. The CDR3 DNA is TGTGCCAGCAGTTACCTGGCCCACCCGACAAACTACGAGCAGTACTTC. Translation: CASSYLAHPTNYEQYF.

CDR3 sequence: CASSLDIGGEKLFF. For the CDR3, the DNA is TGTGCCAGCAGCTTGGACATCGGGGGGGAAAAACTGTTTTTT. The rearrangement uses TRBV7-8 and TRBJ1-4, with TRBD1 as a possible D gene (5 bases). The germline V and J ends were trimmed by 3 bases and 8 bases, with 13 bases remaining between them. The CDR3 covers 14 residues. Per the germline V gene, CDR1 is SGHVS and CDR2 is FQNEAQ.

A few counts support this clone. This chain joins TRBV5-4 and TRBJ2-6; D not resolved. The CDR3 has 15 amino acids. V gave up 4 bases and J gave up 0 bases, with 8 bases separating them. Germline CDR1 is SGHNT and CDR2 is YYREEE (reference sequence). This chain's CDR3 is CASSPRFSGANVLTF. Here the CDR3 DNA reads TGTGCCAGCAGCCCTAGGTTCTCTGGGGCCAACGTCCTGACTTTC.

V and J are TRBV21-1 and TRBJ1-6; TRBD1 reflects the table's D call only, with no check against the DNA. TRBV21-1 is shown as a pseudogene. This CDR3 region has 18 residues. The CDR3, as DNA: TGTGCCAGCAGCAAACCGATTGACAGGGGAAGGCCAAATTCACCCCTCCACTTT. Protein sequence: CASSKPIDRGRPNSPLHF.

The chain joins TRBV7-2 to TRBJ1-2; 7 bases are a match to TRBD1. Germline values: CDR1 SGHTA, CDR2 FQGNSA. The CDR3 has 15 residues. V was clipped by 7 bases and J by 2 bases; unmatched bases: 10. The CDR3, as DNA: TGTGCCAGCACCCCGCCTGGCAGGGGGAACTATGGCTACACCTTC. Its protein is CASTPPGRGNYGYTF.

The sample holds one count of this clone. This chain links TRBV30 with TRBJ1-6; TRBD1 matches at 8 bases. CDR3 length equals 14 residues. V dropped 6 bases and J dropped 10; count of bases not matched to a gene: 11. The V gene's germline CDR1 is GTSNPN and CDR2 SVGIG (reference sequence). CDR3 amino acids: CACSRGQGRSPLHF. The CDR3 DNA reads as TGTGCCTGTTCCCGAGGACAGGGAAGATCACCCCTCCACTTT. The variable domain in full, completed from reference TRBV30 and TRBJ1-6, reads SQTIHQWPATLVQPVGSPLSLECTVEGTSNPNLYWYRQAAGRGLQLLFYSVGIGQISSEVPQNLSASRPQDRQFILSSKKLLLSDSGFYLCACSRGQGRSPLHFGNGTRLTVT.

The chain carries TRBV5-6 and TRBJ1-1, with TRBD1 matching 8 bases. This CDR3 spans 15 amino acids. The ends lost 2 bases at V and 1 base at J; junction bases unmatched: 4. From germline, CDR1 is SGHDT and CDR2 YYEEEE. CDR3 amino acids: CASSFQGARNTEAFF. CDR3 nucleotide sequence: TGTGCCAGCAGCTTTCAGGGGGCCAGGAACACTGAAGCTTTCTTT.

CDR3 nucleotides: TGTGCCAGCACTTTCCAGCGGGGGGGGGAGACCCAGTACTTC. Translated: CASTFQRGGETQYF. V is TRBV6-1 and J is TRBJ2-5; 10 bases are a match to TRBD2. The CDR3 is 14 residues long. Germline CDR1 MNHNS, CDR2 SASEGT. The trim removed 7 bases at V and 5 bases at J, leaving 7 bases unmatched.

This chain joins TRBV19 and TRBJ2-6; unclear D gene. V was shortened by 0 bases and J by 0 bases, with 6 bases between the two germline ends. The germline CDR1 and CDR2 sequences are LNHDA and SQIVND (reference sequence). The CDR3 runs to 16 residues. The CDR3, as DNA: TGTGCCAGTAGTATAGATGAGGTCTCTGGGGCCAACGTCCTGACTTTC. It is translated as CASSIDEVSGANVLTF.

This clone was seen a single time. The chain carries TRBV21-1 and TRBJ2-7; the table assigns TRBD2, which was not confirmed against the DNA. TRBV21-1 has pseudogene status. The CDR3 has 14 amino acids. CDR3 nucleotide sequence: TGTGCCAGCAGAAGGTGGAAGAGACTCTACGAGCAGTACTTC. This codes for CASRRWKRLYEQYF.

In this sample, this clone turned up a few times. The V call is TRBV2, the J call TRBJ1-5; D is undetermined. The CDR3 is made up of 13 amino acids. V lost 7 bases to trimming and J lost 5 bases, with 12 bases between them. Germline CDR1 reads SNHLY; CDR2 reads FYNNEI. The CDR3: CASKLLRDQPQHF. The CDR3 nucleotides read TGTGCCAGCAAGCTTCTTCGAGATCAGCCCCAGCATTTT.

This clone was seen just once. The chain links TRBV6-5 to TRBJ2-5, with 7 bases lining up with TRBD1. The trim removed 2 bases at V and 1 base at J, leaving 4 bases unmatched. The length of the CDR3 is 15 residues. Germline CDR1 and CDR2: MNHEY and SVGAGI. CDR3 coding DNA: TGTGCCAGCAGTTACGTTACAGGGGCCCAAGAGACCCAGTACTTC. Its translation: CASSYVTGAQETQYF.

The chain combines TRBV21-1 with TRBJ2-3; TRBD1 was called by the table and not checked on the DNA. TRBV21-1 is a listed pseudogene. The CDR3 is made up of 19 amino acids. CDR3 DNA sequence: TGTGCCAGCAGCCCTGGGGGCAAAGCCGTGGGAAACAGCACAGATACGCAGTATTTT. Translating it yields CASSPGGKAVGNSTDTQYF.

This chain links TRBV6-5 with TRBJ1-1; D remains unclear. CDR3 length: 12 residues. With 2 bases removed from V and 3 bases from J, the gap between germline ends came to 4 bases. The germline V gene has CDR1 MNHEY and CDR2 SVGAGI. The CDR3 sequence: CASSYEDTEAFF. CDR3 DNA sequence: TGTGCCAGCAGTTACGAGGACACTGAAGCTTTCTTT.